The subject of this entry is one TCR beta chain. This specimen belongs to a study of control samples from healthy donors and cancer patients. TCRdb's copy holds only in-frame clones and misses some; the assay was immunoSEQ multiplex PCR. Here the sample spans about 120,000 clones, 70% to 90% being singletons. V shed 4 bases and J shed 2 bases, with 5 bases lying between them. The CDR3 has 12 residues. CDR1 is SGHDT and CDR2 is YYEEEE in the germline V gene. This chain uses TRBV5-6 with TRBJ2-3; D remains unclear. The source is a woman in her 70s in good health. Sequenced material: blood. The CDR3 DNA sequence: TGTGCCAGCAGCATTTTCACAGATACGCAGTATTTT. This codes for CASSIFTDTQYF.